The TCR beta chain under discussion was sequenced for a study of blood T cell repertoires in COVID-19. Repertoires were generated with immunoSEQ multiplex PCR, while TCRdb's copy carries only in-frame clones and drops some. The sample lists 35,000 to 50,000 clones; about nine tenths were seen once. What was sequenced was peripheral blood. This sequence was found in a man between 65 and 85 years old with active COVID-19.

In DNA, the CDR3 is TGCGCCAGCAGCCAAGCGGGCAGGGGGCGTGCAACTAATGAAAAACTGTTTTTT. It is translated as CASSQAGRGRATNEKLFF. The chain links TRBV4-3 to TRBJ1-4; 8 positions match TRBD1. Germline V gene lookup returns CDR1 LGHNA and CDR2 YSLEER. The CDR3 has 18 amino acids. Trimming removed 1 base from V and 0 bases from J; junction bases left unmatched: 7.